The clone carrying this T cell receptor (beta chain) is deemed medium-sized. Germline V gives CDR1 GTSNPN, CDR2 SVGIG (reference sequence). The CDR3 runs 12 residues. With 5 bases removed from V and 2 bases from J, the gap between germline ends came to 10 bases. The repertoire came from unfractionated whole blood and reflected all unsorted peripheral T cells. This entry is derived from a study of HIV-infected patients and healthy controls. Study-level information: The CD4:CD8 ratio increased slightly in early therapy, but CD8 counts showed no consistent change.

Reverse transcription used 450 to 500 ng RNA and constant-region primers for alpha and beta. Alpha and beta chain libraries were made separately by chain-specific third strand synthesis with multiplexing indices. TCRdb re-derived calls from the 5' RACE reads in MiXCR, one entry per CDR3 protein. The sample consists of almost 4,500 distinct CDR3 sequences, less than 9.5% of them appearing once. This rearrangement joins TRBV30 to TRBJ2-7, with D uncertain. This TCR derives from an adult with HIV infection. Sequencing was performed on blood, taken before antiretroviral therapy. The CDR3 DNA sequence: TGTGCCTGGGCAATAATAGCCTACGAGCAGTACTTC. Protein: CAWAIIAYEQYF.